This T cell receptor beta chain was recorded in a study of OX40 agonist ivuxolimab in advanced cancers. The CDR3 loop spans 13 amino acids. CDR1 and CDR2 (germline): SGHNT, YYREEE (reference sequence). Trimming took off 6 bases at V and 5 bases at J, with 11 bases between the two ends. The table came from immunoSEQ multiplex PCR; TCRdb's copy has only in-frame clones and leaves some out. The sample yields roughly 53,000 clones, approximately 80% seen once. The source was CD4+ or CD8+ T cells sorted from blood, collected in a trial of the OX40 agonist ivuxolimab. This rearrangement joins TRBV5-4 to TRBJ1-4; D perhaps matches TRBD1 (6 bases). This clonotype was sampled from an adult with an advanced solid tumor such as melanoma, head and neck, liver or kidney cancer. The CDR3 DNA sequence: TGTGCCAGCAACGGGGGCCCGAATGAAAAACTGTTTTTT. It is translated as CASNGGPNEKLFF.